This T cell receptor beta chain was captured by sequencing in a study of shared clonotypes between healthy human individuals. A note on this clone: Its antigen is currently unknown.

Each sample came from a Caucasian adult donor living in Nashville, Tennessee. Study outcomes and limitations: A limitation of the genetic and exposure-history diversity represented arose from few donors. In the sorted subsets, rarefaction showed sequencing was incomplete despite large depth.

Sorted subsets were amplified in replicate PCRs using around 200 ng DNA, around 30,000 T cell genomes. The protocol was immunoSEQ multiplex PCR, while the TCRdb copy is restricted to in-frame clones and leaves out a portion. Of about a million clones in the sample, about three quarters were seen once. The TCR comes from a man between 18 and 35 years old in good health. Sequenced: memory CD4+ T cells sorted from blood. Documented subset: CD45RA-negative fraction.

The DNA of the CDR3 is TGTGCCAGCAGCTTGACCTACGGCGGGGGGAACACCGGGGAGCTGTTTTTT. Translating it yields CASSLTYGGGNTGELFF. J is TRBJ2-2 and V is TRBV7-9, with 7 nucleotides matching TRBD2. The germline CDR1 and CDR2 sequences are SEHNR and FQNEAQ (reference sequence). The J segment lost 1 base and the V segment lost 3 bases, leaving 8 bases of the junction unmatched. The CDR3 is 17 residues long.